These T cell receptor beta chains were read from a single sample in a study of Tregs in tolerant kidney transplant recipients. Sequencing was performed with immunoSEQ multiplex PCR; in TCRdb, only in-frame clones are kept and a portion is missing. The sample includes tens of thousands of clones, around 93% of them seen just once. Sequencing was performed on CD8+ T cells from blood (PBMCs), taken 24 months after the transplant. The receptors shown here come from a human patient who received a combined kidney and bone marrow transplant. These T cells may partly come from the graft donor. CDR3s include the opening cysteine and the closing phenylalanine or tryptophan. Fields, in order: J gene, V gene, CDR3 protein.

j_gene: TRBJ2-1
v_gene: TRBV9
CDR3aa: CASSVDYLTTYNEQFF

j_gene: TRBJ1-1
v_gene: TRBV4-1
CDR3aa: CASSLDQEATEAFF

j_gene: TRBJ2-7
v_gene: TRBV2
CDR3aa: CASSEGLAGFPFSYEQYF

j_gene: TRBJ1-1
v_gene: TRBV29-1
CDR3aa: CSVTQGTEAFF

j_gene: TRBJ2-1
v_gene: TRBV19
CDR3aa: CASRTTSGRQFF

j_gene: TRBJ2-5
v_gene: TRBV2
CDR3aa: CASSGGVSSQETQYF

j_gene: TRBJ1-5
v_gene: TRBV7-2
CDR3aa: CASSQDRGRNQPQHF

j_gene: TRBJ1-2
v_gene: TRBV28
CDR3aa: CASSLYREGPDGYTF

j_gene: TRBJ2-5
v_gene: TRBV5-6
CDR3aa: CASSSRTGVFGETQYF

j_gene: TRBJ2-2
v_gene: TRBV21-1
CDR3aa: CASSPQSKLDANTGELFF

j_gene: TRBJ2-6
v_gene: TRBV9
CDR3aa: CASSGRDRGLGANVLTF

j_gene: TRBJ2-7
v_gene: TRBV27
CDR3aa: CASSNTGNHEQYF

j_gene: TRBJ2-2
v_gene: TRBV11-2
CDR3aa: CASSLEAWRDTGELFF

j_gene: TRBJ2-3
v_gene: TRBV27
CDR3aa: CASRPTGSTDTQYF

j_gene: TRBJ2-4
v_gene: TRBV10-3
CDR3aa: CAISESGQGTKNIQYF

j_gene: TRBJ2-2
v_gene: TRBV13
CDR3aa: CASTLGQNTGELFF

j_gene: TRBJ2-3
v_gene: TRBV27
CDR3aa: CASSSLAGAVSSTDTQYF

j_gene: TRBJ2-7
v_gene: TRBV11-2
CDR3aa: CASSMGQPHEQYF

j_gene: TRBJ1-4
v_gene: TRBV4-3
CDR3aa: CASSQFPWGTEMRRDEKLFF

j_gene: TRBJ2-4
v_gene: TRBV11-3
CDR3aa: CASSPRDRGNIQYF

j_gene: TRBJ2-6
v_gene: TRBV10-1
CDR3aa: CASSESKRASGANVLTF

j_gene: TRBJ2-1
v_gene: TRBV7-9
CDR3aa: CASSLVAGEGNEQFF

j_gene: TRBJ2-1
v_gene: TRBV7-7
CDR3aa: CASSLVLAGENEQFF

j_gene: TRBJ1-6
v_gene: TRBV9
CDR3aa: CASSEDHRDSSSPLHF

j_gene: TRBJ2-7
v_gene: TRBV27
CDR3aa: CASSWTSGNYEQYF

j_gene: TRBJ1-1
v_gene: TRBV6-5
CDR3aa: CASTGQMSTEAFF

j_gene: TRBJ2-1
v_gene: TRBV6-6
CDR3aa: CASRPTGSNEQFF

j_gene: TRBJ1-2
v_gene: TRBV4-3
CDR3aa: CASSQATTGGLYYGYTF

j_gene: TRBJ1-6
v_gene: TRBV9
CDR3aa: CASSPESSYNSPLHF

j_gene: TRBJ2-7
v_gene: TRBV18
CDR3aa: CASSPPGRGQFEQYF

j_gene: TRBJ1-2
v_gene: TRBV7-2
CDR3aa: CASSSQQGAADGYTF

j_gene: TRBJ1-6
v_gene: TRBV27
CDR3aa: CASSLGVGGWNSPLHF

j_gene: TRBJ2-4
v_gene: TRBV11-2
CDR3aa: CASSPRTGVAKNIQYF

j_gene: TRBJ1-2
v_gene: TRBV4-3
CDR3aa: CASSQAMGGYGYTF

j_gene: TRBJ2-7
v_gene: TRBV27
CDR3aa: CASSPSRGQESYEQYF

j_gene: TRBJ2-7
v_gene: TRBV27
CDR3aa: CASSLIGTGGVDEQYF

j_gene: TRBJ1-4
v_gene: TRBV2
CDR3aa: CASSESVDLGTGGTANEKLFF

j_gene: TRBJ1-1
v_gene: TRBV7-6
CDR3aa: CASSLVGGANTEAFF

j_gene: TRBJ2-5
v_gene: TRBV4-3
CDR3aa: CASSQGEREPETQYF

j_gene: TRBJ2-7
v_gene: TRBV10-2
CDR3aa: CASGPGGRAYEQYF

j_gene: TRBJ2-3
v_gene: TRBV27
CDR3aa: CASNWAGLTDTQYF

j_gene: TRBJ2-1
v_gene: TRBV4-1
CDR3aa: CASSQVQGGLYNEQFF

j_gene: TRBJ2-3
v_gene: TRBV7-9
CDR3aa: CASSLTRAPTDTQYF

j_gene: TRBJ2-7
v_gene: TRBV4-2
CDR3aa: CASSQERQGDEQYF

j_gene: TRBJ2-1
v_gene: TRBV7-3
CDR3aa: CASSLILKGMTGKGLANNEQFF